The 15 T cell receptor beta chains listed next were all sequenced from one sample in a study of beta chain features in type 1 diabetes. The study reverse transcribed the entire isolated RNA, so it sequenced expressed TCRB transcripts. Profiling relied on immunoSEQ multiplex PCR, and the TCRdb table lists in-frame clones only, not all of them. The top ten hold under 0.04% of the sample, which has 400,000 to 500,000 clones, approximately 15% seen once. The specimen was naive CD4+ T cells from blood. These receptors all come from a man under 40 in good health.

CDR3 residues: CASRSPSGGLGNTEAFF. The CDR3 nucleotides read TGTGCCAGCAGATCACCCTCCGGGGGCCTCGGGAACACTGAAGCTTTCTTT. The chain recombines TRBV27 with TRBJ1-1; TRBD1 might be the D (6 bases). V dropped 6 bases and J dropped 1 base, with 21 bases sitting between them. CDR1 MNHEY and CDR2 SMNVEV come from the germline V gene (reference sequence). There are 17 residues in the CDR3.

The rearrangement uses TRBV5-4 and TRBJ1-1; unclear D gene. V was pared by 0 bases and J by 1 base, with 7 bases between. This CDR3 has 14 residues. The germline gives CDR1 SGHNT, CDR2 YYREEE (reference sequence). The CDR3 DNA follows: TGTGCCAGCAGCTTGGTATCAGGGAACACTGAAGCTTTCTTT. Protein sequence: CASSLVSGNTEAFF.

The DNA of the CDR3 is TGTGCCAGCAGCTCACCGGGTGAATCCCAAGAGACCCAGTACTTC. It specifies CASSSPGESQETQYF. V usage is TRBV5-4 and J usage is TRBJ2-5; unclear D gene. Trimming cost V 3 bases and J 1 base, with 13 bases left between them. Per the germline V gene, CDR1 is SGHNT and CDR2 is YYREEE (reference sequence). CDR3 size: 15 residues.

This clone has only a few counts. The chain is built from TRBV15 and TRBJ2-7; TRBD1 aligns across 8 bases. The junction had 9 bases not matched to a gene; V was cut back by 8 bases and J by 0 bases. The CDR3 has 15 amino acids. Germline V lookup: CDR1 LNHNV, CDR2 YYDKDF (reference sequence). The CDR3 loop reads CATRQGNLSSYEQYV. In nucleotides, the CDR3 is TGTGCCACCCGACAGGGGAACCTAAGCTCCTACGAGCAGTACGTC.

The chain employs TRBV5-1 and TRBJ2-1; D unresolved. Trimming stripped 4 bases from V and 3 bases from J, with 14 bases between. CDR1 SGHRS and CDR2 YFSETQ come from the germline V gene. This CDR3 spans 15 amino acids. The CDR3 loop reads CASSPGLVGYNEQFF. The CDR3 DNA reads TGCGCCAGCAGCCCCGGCCTTGTGGGCTACAATGAGCAGTTCTTC.

The chain carries TRBV7-9 and TRBJ1-3; 7 bases are shared with TRBD1. The CDR3 runs to 13 residues. Germline CDR1 is SEHNR and CDR2 is FQNEAQ (reference sequence). The CDR3 protein is CASQQGFGNTIYF. The CDR3 coding sequence is TGTGCGTCACAACAGGGGTTCGGAAACACCATATATTTT.

The chain combines TRBV20-1 with TRBJ2-3, with 9 bases matching TRBD1. The CDR3 is 11 residues long. V lost 6 bases, J lost 14 bases, and 9 bases stayed unmatched. Germline V gene data show CDR1 as DFQATT and CDR2 as SNEGSKA (reference sequence). The CDR3 spells CSALNRDRVYF. The CDR3 bases are TGCAGTGCCTTAAACCGGGACAGGGTGTATTTT.

The CDR3 sequence: CAWSLEFSQPQHF. The CDR3 DNA reads as TGTGCCTGGAGTCTGGAGTTTAGTCAGCCCCAGCATTTT. The genes are TRBV30 and TRBJ1-5; D is unresolved. The germline gives CDR1 GTSNPN, CDR2 SVGIG (reference sequence). Trimming left V 2 bases short and J 6 bases short, with 11 bases between. There are 13 residues in the CDR3. Supplemented by reference TRBV30 and TRBJ1-5, the full variable domain reads SQTIHQWPATLVQPVGSPLSLECTVEGTSNPNLYWYRQAAGRGLQLLFYSVGIGQISSEVPQNLSASRPQDRQFILSSKKLLLSDSGFYLCAWSLEFSQPQHFGDGTRLSIL.

V and J are TRBV6-5 and TRBJ2-1; TRBD1 matches at 7 bases. With V trimmed by 6 bases and J by 2 bases, 7 bases remained unmatched. Germline V gene lookup returns CDR1 MNHEY and CDR2 SVGAGI. CDR3 length: 15 amino acids. DNA of the CDR3: TGTGCCAGCAGCCCGGGACAGTTGCCCTACAATGAGCAGTTCTTC. Residues: CASSPGQLPYNEQFF.

This sequence joins TRBV27 and TRBJ1-6; 7 bases match TRBD1. Germline CDR1 and CDR2: MNHEY and SMNVEV (reference sequence). Trimming cost V 6 bases and J 7 bases; bases outside gene matches: 12. The CDR3 runs to 16 residues. The CDR3, as DNA: TGTGCCAGCAGCCGAGAGACAGGGCAGCGCAATTCACCCCTCCACTTT. Translation gives CASSRETGQRNSPLHF.

The sample holds a few counts of this clone. V and J are TRBV19 and TRBJ2-6; D is unclear. The CDR3 contains 15 residues. The germline CDR1 and CDR2 sequences are LNHDA and SQIVND (reference sequence). Deletions cut 4 bases from V and 0 bases from J, with 7 bases between. The CDR3 is CASSTIFSGANVLTF. The CDR3 bases are TGTGCCAGTAGTACCATCTTCTCTGGGGCCAACGTCCTGACTTTC.

This clone has a handful of counts. The chain combines TRBV9 with TRBJ2-1; a possible D gene is TRBD1 (6 bases). Trimming removed 1 base at V and 1 base at J, with 12 bases between. Germline CDR1 and CDR2: SGDLS and YYNGEE. The CDR3 length is 16 residues. In DNA, the CDR3 is TGTGCCAGCAGCGTACTTGGGGGCGCGTCCTACAATGAGCAGTTCTTC. Protein product: CASSVLGGASYNEQFF.

The V call is TRBV7-9, the J call TRBJ2-7; 8 nucleotides match TRBD1. The V gene end was trimmed by 3 bases and the J gene end by 13 bases; junction bases not matched to a gene: 5. The length of the CDR3 is 11 residues. Germline loops: CDR1 SEHNR, CDR2 FQNEAQ (reference sequence). CDR3 DNA sequence: TGTGCCAGCAGCTTGGACAGGGTGACCTACTTC. It is translated as CASSLDRVTYF.

The chain is built from TRBV6-4 and TRBJ1-2, with 12 bases matching TRBD1. This CDR3 comprises 16 residues. From germline, CDR1 is MRHNA and CDR2 SNTAGT. J lost 8 bases, V lost 6 bases, and 13 bases had no gene match. CDR3 amino acids: CASRPSGTGGSGGYTF. CDR3 coding DNA: TGTGCCAGCAGGCCCAGCGGGACAGGGGGCAGTGGAGGCTACACCTTC.

This clone was counted between two and nine times. V is TRBV7-2 and J is TRBJ1-2, with a tentative D call TRBD1 (5 bases). CDR3 length: 14 amino acids. V was pared by 0 bases and J by 1 base, with 6 bases between. The germline CDR1 and CDR2 sequences are SGHTA and FQGNSA. The CDR3 DNA is TGTGCCAGCAGCTTAGCGGGGGTTAACTATGGCTACACCTTC. Translated, it gives CASSLAGVNYGYTF. Together with reference TRBV7-2 and TRBJ1-2, the CDR3 gives the full variable domain: GAGVSQSPSNKVTEKGKDVELRCDPISGHTALYWYRQSLGQGLEFLIYFQGNSAPDKSGLPSDRFSAERTGGSVSTLTIQRTQQEDSAVYLCASSLAGVNYGYTFGSGTRLTVV.